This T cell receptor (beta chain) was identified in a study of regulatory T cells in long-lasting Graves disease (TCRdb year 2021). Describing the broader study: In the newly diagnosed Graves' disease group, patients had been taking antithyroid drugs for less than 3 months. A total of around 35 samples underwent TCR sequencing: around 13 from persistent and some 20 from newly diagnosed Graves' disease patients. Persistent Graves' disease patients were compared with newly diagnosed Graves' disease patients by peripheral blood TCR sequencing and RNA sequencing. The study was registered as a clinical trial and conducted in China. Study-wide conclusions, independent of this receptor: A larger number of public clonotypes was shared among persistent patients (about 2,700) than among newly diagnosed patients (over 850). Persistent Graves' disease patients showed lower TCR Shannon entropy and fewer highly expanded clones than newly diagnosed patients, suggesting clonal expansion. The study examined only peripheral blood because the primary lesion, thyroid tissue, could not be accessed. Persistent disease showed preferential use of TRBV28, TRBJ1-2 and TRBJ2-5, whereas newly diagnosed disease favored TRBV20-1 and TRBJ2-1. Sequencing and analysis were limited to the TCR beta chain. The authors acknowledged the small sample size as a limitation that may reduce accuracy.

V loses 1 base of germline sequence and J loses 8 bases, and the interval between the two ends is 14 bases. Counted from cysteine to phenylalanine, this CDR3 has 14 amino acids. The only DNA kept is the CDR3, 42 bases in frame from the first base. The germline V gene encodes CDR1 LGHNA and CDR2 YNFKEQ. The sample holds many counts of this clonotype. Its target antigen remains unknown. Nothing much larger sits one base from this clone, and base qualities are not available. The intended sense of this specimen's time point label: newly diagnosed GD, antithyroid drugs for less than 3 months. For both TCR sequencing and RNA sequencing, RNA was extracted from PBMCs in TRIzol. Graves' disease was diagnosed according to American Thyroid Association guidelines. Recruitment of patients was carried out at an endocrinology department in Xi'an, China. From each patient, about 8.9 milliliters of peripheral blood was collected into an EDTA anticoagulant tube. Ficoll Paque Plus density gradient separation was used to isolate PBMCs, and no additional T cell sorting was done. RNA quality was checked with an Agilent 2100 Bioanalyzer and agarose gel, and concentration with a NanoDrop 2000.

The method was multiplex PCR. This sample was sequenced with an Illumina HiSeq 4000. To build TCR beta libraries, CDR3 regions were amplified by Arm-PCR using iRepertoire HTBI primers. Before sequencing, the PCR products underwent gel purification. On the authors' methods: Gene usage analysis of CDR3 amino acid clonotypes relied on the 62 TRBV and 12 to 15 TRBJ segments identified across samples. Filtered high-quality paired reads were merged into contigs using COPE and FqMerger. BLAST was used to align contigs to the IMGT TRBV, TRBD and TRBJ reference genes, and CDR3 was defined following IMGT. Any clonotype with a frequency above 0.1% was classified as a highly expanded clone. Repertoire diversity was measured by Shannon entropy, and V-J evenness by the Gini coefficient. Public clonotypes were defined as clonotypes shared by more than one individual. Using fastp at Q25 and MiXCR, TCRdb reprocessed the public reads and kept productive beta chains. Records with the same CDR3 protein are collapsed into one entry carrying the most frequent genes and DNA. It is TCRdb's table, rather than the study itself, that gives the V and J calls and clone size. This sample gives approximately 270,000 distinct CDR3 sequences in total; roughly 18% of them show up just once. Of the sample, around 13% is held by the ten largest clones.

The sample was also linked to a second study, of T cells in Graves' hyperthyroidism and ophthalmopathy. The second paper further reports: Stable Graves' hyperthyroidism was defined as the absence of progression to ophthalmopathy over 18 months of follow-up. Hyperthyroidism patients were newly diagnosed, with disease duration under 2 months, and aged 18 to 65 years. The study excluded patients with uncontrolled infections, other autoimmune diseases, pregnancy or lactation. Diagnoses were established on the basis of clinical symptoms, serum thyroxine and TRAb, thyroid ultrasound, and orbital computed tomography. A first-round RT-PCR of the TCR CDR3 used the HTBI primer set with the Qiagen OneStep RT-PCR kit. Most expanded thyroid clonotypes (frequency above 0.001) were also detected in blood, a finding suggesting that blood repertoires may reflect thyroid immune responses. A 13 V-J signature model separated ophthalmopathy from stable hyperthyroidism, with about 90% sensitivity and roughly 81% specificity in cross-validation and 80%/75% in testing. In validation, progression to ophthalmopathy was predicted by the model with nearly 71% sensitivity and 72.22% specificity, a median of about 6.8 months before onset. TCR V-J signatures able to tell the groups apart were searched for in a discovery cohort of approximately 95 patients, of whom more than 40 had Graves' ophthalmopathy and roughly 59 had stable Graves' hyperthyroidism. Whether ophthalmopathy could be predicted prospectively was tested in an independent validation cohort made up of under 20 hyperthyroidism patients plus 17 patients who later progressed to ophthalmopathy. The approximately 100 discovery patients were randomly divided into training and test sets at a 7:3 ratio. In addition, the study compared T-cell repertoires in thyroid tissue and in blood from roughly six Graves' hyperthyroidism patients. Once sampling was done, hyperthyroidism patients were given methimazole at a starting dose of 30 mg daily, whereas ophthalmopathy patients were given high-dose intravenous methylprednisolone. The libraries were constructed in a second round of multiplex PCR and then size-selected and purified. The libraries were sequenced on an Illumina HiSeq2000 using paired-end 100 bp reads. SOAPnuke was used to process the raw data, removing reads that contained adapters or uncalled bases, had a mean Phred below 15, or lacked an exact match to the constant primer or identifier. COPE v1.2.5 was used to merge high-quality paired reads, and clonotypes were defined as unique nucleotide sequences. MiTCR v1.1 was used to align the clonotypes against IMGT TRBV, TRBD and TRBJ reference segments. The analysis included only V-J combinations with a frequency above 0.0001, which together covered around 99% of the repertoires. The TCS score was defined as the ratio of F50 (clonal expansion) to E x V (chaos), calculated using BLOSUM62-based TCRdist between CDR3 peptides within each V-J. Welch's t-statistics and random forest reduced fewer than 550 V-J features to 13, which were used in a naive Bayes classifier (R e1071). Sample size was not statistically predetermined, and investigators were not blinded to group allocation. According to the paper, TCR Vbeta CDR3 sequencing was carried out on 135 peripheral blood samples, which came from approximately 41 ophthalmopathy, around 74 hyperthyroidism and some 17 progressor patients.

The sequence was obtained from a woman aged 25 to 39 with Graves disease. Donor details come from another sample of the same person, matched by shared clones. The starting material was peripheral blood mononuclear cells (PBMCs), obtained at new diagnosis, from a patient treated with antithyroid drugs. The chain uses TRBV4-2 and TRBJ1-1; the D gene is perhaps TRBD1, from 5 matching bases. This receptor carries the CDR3 CASSQVIDSGEAFF. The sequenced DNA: TGTGCCAGCAGCCAAGTGATAGACAGCGGAGAAGCTTTCTTT.